This T cell receptor beta chain was retrieved from a study of cytomegalovirus exposure and HLA in healthy donors. Regarding the study as a whole: A few CMV-associated chains were confirmed in vitro to be specific for CMV antigens. Earlier analysis yielded a pattern in which most TCR beta V segments were productive about 87% or about 30% of the time. Sequencing artifact likely explains a cluster of highly shared sequence variants. For TCR beta chains, V- and J-gene trimming was later linked to a missense DCLRE1C variant.

The PCR contained 60 Vbeta and 13 Jbeta primers. Some clones are missing from TCRdb's copy, which holds only in-frame ones; the method was immunoSEQ multiplex PCR. This sample has 75,000 to 100,000 clones, with roughly 79% found just once. On this clone: The antigen remains unidentified.

The V and J ends lost 4 bases and 4 bases, in that order; junction bases with no gene match: 3. CDR1 and CDR2 (germline): KGHSH, LQKENI. The CDR3 loop spans 13 amino acids. This clonotype was sampled from a woman in her 70s in good health and CMV-seropositive. Input material: PBMCs. This chain links TRBV18 with TRBJ1-2; 7 bases are shared with TRBD1. Here the CDR3 reads CASSQDRVYGYTF. The CDR3 bases are TGTGCCAGCTCACAAGACAGGGTCTATGGCTACACCTTC. Supplemented by reference TRBV18 and TRBJ1-2, the full variable domain reads NAGVMQNPRHLVRRRGQEARLRCSPMKGHSHVYWYRQLPEEGLKFMVYLQKENIIDESGMPKERFSAEFPKEGPSILRIQQVVRGDSAAYFCASSQDRVYGYTFGSGTRLTVV.